The entry that follows covers one TCR beta chain sequence. The target antigen is unknown. Read coverage stops 3 residues before the CDR3 terminus; the germline J gene supplies the remainder. The data were obtained in a study of T cells in women clearing cervical HPV infection. Study information: No precancer developed; the control's incident HPV16 infection cleared within 12 months.

Assay: immunoSEQ multiplex PCR; the TCRdb copy retains only in-frame clones and omits some. The table counts roughly 22,000 clones; less than 4% lies in the top ten. Notes on the study in general: CIN3+ cases had significantly higher TCR repertoire richness than controls, but evenness did not differ.

Trimming left V 1 base short and J 1 base short, with 20 bases between. Germline V gene lookup returns CDR1 DFQATT and CDR2 SNEGSKA (reference sequence). The CDR3 is 17 amino acids. The sequence was collected from a woman between 18 and 69 years old with a cervical HPV16 infection that either progressed to CIN3+ or cleared (not recorded which). V and J are TRBV20-1 and TRBJ2-7, with D possibly matching TRBD2 (5 bases). Sequencing was carried out using blood buffy coat. CDR3 amino acids: CSARVEHRLRLSYEQYF. The CDR3 bases that were read are TGCAGTGCTAGAGTGGAACACCGACTAAGGCTTTCCTACGAG.